This T cell receptor beta chain derives from a study of cytomegalovirus exposure and HLA in healthy donors. The study, taken as a whole, reports: Analysis performed later found roughly 17,000 TCR beta sequences associated with HLA alleles at 0.05 false discovery rate. Trimming of TCR beta V- and J-genes showed a link, identified in a later analysis, to a missense DCLRE1C variant.

Germline lookup yields CDR1 MNHEY and CDR2 SMNVEV (reference sequence). With V trimmed by 6 bases and J by 4 bases, 6 bases remained unmatched. CDR3 length equals 14 residues. This PCR relied on a set of 60 Vbeta primers and 13 Jbeta primers. Repertoires were generated with immunoSEQ multiplex PCR, while TCRdb's copy carries only in-frame clones and drops some. This sample's clone table lists about 46,000 clones. Concerning this clone itself: Its specificity is not known.

The receptor was isolated from a woman in her thirties or forties in good health and CMV-seronegative. The rearrangement joins TRBV27 to TRBJ1-5; the match to TRBD1 covers 7 bases. Source material: PBMCs. CDR3: CASSLTGINQPQHF. CDR3 bases: TGTGCCAGCAGCCTGACAGGGATAAATCAGCCCCAGCATTTT.